This T cell receptor beta chain was documented in a study of cytomegalovirus exposure and HLA in healthy donors. Whole-study findings and limits: In presence/absence analyses, roughly uniform sequencing depth across donors was assumed. Of the V segments, some could not be distinguished, including TRBV6-2 and TRBV6-3, and were excluded.

60 Vbeta and 13 Jbeta primers were used in PCR. Clones were read by immunoSEQ multiplex PCR, and TCRdb kept only the in-frame ones, dropping some. This sample's table has roughly 190,000 clones. Germline CDR1 reads MNHEY; CDR2 reads SMNVEV (reference sequence). V was shortened by 3 bases and J by 6 bases, with 12 bases between the two germline ends. The CDR3 is 14 residues long. Worth noting for this clone: What it binds is unknown.

Sequenced: PBMCs. The TCR originated in a man aged 25-40 years in good health and CMV-seronegative. The rearrangement links TRBV27 to TRBJ2-1; perhaps TRBD2 as D (5 bases). CDR3 region: CASSLVTSSNEQFF. In nucleotides, the CDR3 is TGTGCCAGCAGTTTGGTCACTAGTTCCAATGAGCAGTTCTTC.